The next 12 T cell receptor beta chains were all read from a single sample in a study of shared clonotypes between healthy human individuals. Here immunoSEQ multiplex PCR was the method, and the copy in TCRdb shows in-frame clones only, minus some. The repertoire includes more than 2,000,000 clones, 90% to 95% of them detected once, and 0.39% sits in the top ten. Sequenced: naive CD4+ T cells from PBMCs. The subset: CD45RA+ positively selected. The receptor source for this set is a man aged 18-30 years in good health. Some clones in this sample may be carry-over from other donors' samples.

This chain uses TRBV2 with TRBJ2-4, with D perhaps TRBD1 or TRBD2 (5 bases each). Germline-derived CDR1 and CDR2 are SNHLY and FYNNEI. The CDR3 length is 12 residues. Trimming removed 5 bases from V and 12 bases from J, with 14 bases in between. CDR3: CASSLSRDGQYF. In DNA form, the CDR3 reads TGTGCCAGCAGTCTTAGCCGGGACGGTCAGTACTTC.

For this clone: Other DNA sequences in the same sample also yield this CDR3. This chain connects TRBV30 to TRBJ2-3, with TRBD2 identical over 7 bases. The germline gives CDR1 GTSNPN, CDR2 SVGIG (reference sequence). V gave up 3 bases and J gave up 4 bases; unmatched junction bases: 4. The CDR3 sequence is 13 residues long. For the CDR3, the DNA is TGTGCCTGGAGCGGTGGGAGGGCAGATACGCAGTATTTT. Translation: CAWSGGRADTQYF.

The V and J genes are TRBV28 and TRBJ2-5; possibly TRBD1 for D (5 bases). CDR3 length: 14 residues. Germline values: CDR1 MDHEN, CDR2 SYDVKM. Trimming pared 3 bases from V and 7 bases from J, leaving 15 bases between. In DNA form, the CDR3 reads TGTGCCAGCAGTTTTTTGACAGCCCAGGCGACCCAGTACTTC. Translating it yields CASSFLTAQATQYF.

The rearrangement uses TRBV5-1 and TRBJ2-1, with TRBD2 matching 12 bases. Germline V gene sequence: CDR1 SGHRS, CDR2 YFSETQ. The CDR3 is 16 amino acids. Germline trimming cut 4 bases from V and 8 bases from J; bases unmatched to any gene: 10. The CDR3 bases are TGCGCCAGCAGCGTAGCGCCGGGACTAGCGGGTGATGAGCAGTTCTTC. This codes for CASSVAPGLAGDEQFF.

The chain employs TRBV7-6 and TRBJ1-2; D perhaps matches TRBD1 (5 bases). V lost 3 bases and J 6 bases, leaving 17 bases between the germline ends. CDR1 and CDR2 from the germline V gene are SGHVS and FNYEAQ. CDR3 length equals 15 residues. CDR3 loop: CASSLDGSRGDGYTF. DNA for the CDR3: TGTGCCAGCAGCTTGGACGGGAGCCGGGGGGATGGCTACACCTTC.

This chain links TRBV5-1 with TRBJ2-3; the D is unclear. Trimming left V 0 bases short and J 0 bases short, with 11 bases between. Germline CDR1 reads SGHRS; CDR2 reads YFSETQ. CDR3 length: 16 amino acids. The CDR3 region has the DNA TGCGCCAGCAGCTTGGCCGGGTCTTACAGCACAGATACGCAGTATTTT. This gives the protein CASSLAGSYSTDTQYF.

The V gene is TRBV11-3, the J gene TRBJ2-5; D gene unclear. Between the trimmed V and J ends, which lost 2 bases and 1 base, there was a span of 20 bases. The V gene's germline CDR1 is SGHNT and CDR2 YENEEA. CDR3 size: 18 residues. CDR3 nucleotide sequence: TGTGCCAGCAGCTTACGACCGGGCGCAGCCCGGCCCCAAGAGACCCAGTACTTC. Translating it yields CASSLRPGAARPQETQYF.

CDR3 residues: CASGPRGQETQYF. The DNA of the CDR3 is TGTGCCAGTGGACCCAGGGGGCAAGAGACCCAGTACTTC. This chain links TRBV19 with TRBJ2-5, with TRBD1 matching 7 bases. CDR1 is LNHDA, CDR2 SQIVND, per germline (reference sequence). J gave up 2 bases and V 8 bases, and 5 bases lay outside the gene matches. This CDR3 has 13 residues.

A single count supports this clone. This sample includes further DNA sequences coding for the same CDR3. This chain links TRBV7-9 with TRBJ2-3; no definite D call. CDR3 length: 12 residues. V lost 5 bases, J lost 3 bases, and 6 bases lay in between. Germline-derived CDR1 and CDR2 are SEHNR and FQNEAQ (reference sequence). CDR3 sequence reads: CASSLRTDTQYF. The CDR3 nucleotides are TGTGCCAGCAGCCTGCGTACAGATACGCAGTATTTT.

The rearrangement joins TRBV6-6 to TRBJ2-7; 8 bases agree with TRBD2. V lost 4 bases, J lost 0 bases, and 5 bases stayed unmatched. The germline gives CDR1 MNHNY, CDR2 SVGAGI (reference sequence). The CDR3 runs to 15 residues. In DNA, the CDR3 is TGTGCCAGCAGTTTCACCGGGACTAGCTCCTACGAGCAGTACTTC. This sequence encodes CASSFTGTSSYEQYF.

This rearrangement joins TRBV7-2 to TRBJ2-2; 7 bases agree with TRBD1. CDR1 is SGHTA, CDR2 FQGNSA, per germline. The CDR3 sequence is 15 residues long. The V gene end was trimmed by 0 bases and the J gene end by 13 bases; junction bases not matched to a gene: 11. DNA for the CDR3: TGTGCCAGCAGCTTAGCTGGGACAGCCGGGGTTGGGCTGTTTTTT. It encodes CASSLAGTAGVGLFF. Full variable domain (outside the CDR3, taken from reference TRBV7-2 and TRBJ2-2): GAGVSQSPSNKVTEKGKDVELRCDPISGHTALYWYRQSLGQGLEFLIYFQGNSAPDKSGLPSDRFSAERTGGSVSTLTIQRTQQEDSAVYLCASSLAGTAGVGLFFGEGSRLTVL.

The chain links TRBV2 to TRBJ1-2; 10 nucleotides match TRBD1. Germline V gene lookup returns CDR1 SNHLY and CDR2 FYNNEI. The ends lost 7 bases at V and 4 bases at J; junction bases unmatched: 12. CDR3 length equals 16 residues. CDR3 region: CASNRQGAGIGYGYTF. The CDR3 region has the DNA TGTGCCAGCAATCGACAGGGGGCAGGAATCGGCTATGGCTACACCTTC.